This T cell receptor beta chain was found in a study of cytomegalovirus exposure and HLA in healthy donors. Study-level points and caveats: Highest at DRB1 and lowest at HLA-C, TCR association rates differed among HLA loci in a later analysis. Common viral pathogens seemed, in a later analysis, to connect with several of the most significant clusters.

The table lists this clone with a few counts. Its cognate antigen is unknown. The PCR ran on 60 Vbeta and 13 Jbeta primers. The table came from immunoSEQ multiplex PCR; TCRdb's copy has only in-frame clones and leaves some out. There are about 100,000 clones in the sample; under 80% occur only once, and about 4.9% lies in the top ten. V lost 6 bases, J lost 4 bases, and 7 bases stayed unmatched. The germline gives CDR1 SGHRS, CDR2 YFSETQ. CDR3 length equals 15 residues. Specimen: PBMCs. V is TRBV5-1 and J is TRBJ2-1; the match to TRBD1 covers 10 bases. This TCR was recovered from a woman aged 18-29 years in good health and CMV-seropositive. The CDR3, as DNA: TGCGCCAGCACCCTGACAGGGGGCGCGTACAATGAGCAGTTCTTC. The encoded protein is CASTLTGGAYNEQFF. The variable domain in full, completed from reference TRBV5-1 and TRBJ2-1, reads KAGVTQTPRYLIKTRGQQVTLSCSPISGHRSVSWYQQTPGQGLQFLFEYFSETQRNKGNFPGRFSGRQFSNSRSEMNVSTLELGDSALYLCASTLTGGAYNEQFFGPGTRLTVL.